This TCR beta chain was recorded in a study of cytomegalovirus exposure and HLA in healthy donors. At the level of the study: Most donors, roughly 77% of a few hundred genotyped, fell in the Caucasian-associated ancestry cluster. Findings and limits, study-wide: The records held CMV serostatus as the only immune exposure information.

This clone was recorded a few times. What it binds is not known. The CDR3 length is 15 residues. The ends were cut back, 0 bases at V and 2 bases at J, with 11 bases in the middle. Germline V gene sequence: CDR1 SGHRS, CDR2 YFSETQ. PCR amplification relied on 60 Vbeta primers (plus 13 Jbeta primers). Method: immunoSEQ multiplex PCR; TCRdb's copy keeps in-frame clones and lacks some. The repertoire holds 100,000 to 150,000 clones, with over 75% as singletons. The sequencing sample was made of PBMCs. The receptor comes from a man younger than 30 in good health and CMV-seropositive. V and J are TRBV5-1 and TRBJ1-2, with a weak D call TRBD1 (5 bases). Here the CDR3 reads CASSLGDFQNYGYTF. In DNA form, the CDR3 reads TGCGCCAGCAGCTTGGGGGACTTCCAGAACTATGGCTACACCTTC.